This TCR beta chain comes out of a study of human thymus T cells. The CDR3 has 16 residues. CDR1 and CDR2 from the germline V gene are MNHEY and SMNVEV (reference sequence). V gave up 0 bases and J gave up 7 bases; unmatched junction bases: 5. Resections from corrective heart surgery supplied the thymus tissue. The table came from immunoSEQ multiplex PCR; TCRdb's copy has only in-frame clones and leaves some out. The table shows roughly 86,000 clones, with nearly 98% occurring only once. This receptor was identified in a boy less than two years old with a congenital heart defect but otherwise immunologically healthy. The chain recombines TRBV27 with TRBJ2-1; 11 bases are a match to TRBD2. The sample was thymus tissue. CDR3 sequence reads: CASSLSLAGGSNEQFF. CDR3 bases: TGTGCCAGCAGTTTATCCCTAGCGGGAGGTTCGAATGAGCAGTTCTTC.